There are a few counts of the clone carrying this T cell receptor beta chain. Its target is not known. This CDR3 has 11 amino acids. V dropped 6 bases and J dropped 3 bases, with 5 bases sitting between them. Germline V CDR1 and CDR2: MNHEY, SVGAGI. This sample is part of a study of T cell repertoires in cytomegalovirus infection. Study-wide context: A matching HLA type, together with CMV infection, was signaled by public TCR beta signatures. Regarding the study as a whole: The ex vivo response was dominated by HLA-C-restricted CMV-specific TCR beta clonotypes. There were carriers of CMV plus the relevant HLA, and cumulative public TCR beta family frequency identified them.

Each CDR3 protein gets one entry after TCRdb re-called the reads with MiXCR. The sample consists of approximately 400,000 distinct CDR3 sequences, roughly a third of them appearing once. This sequence was found in a human donor in good health (CMV status not recorded). Some clones in this sample may be carry-over from other donors' samples. The rearrangement joins TRBV6-5 to TRBJ2-5; no clear D. Sequencing was performed on PBMCs. CDR3 residues: CASRTEETQYF. In nucleotides, the CDR3 is TGTGCCAGCAGAACCGAAGAGACCCAGTACTTC.